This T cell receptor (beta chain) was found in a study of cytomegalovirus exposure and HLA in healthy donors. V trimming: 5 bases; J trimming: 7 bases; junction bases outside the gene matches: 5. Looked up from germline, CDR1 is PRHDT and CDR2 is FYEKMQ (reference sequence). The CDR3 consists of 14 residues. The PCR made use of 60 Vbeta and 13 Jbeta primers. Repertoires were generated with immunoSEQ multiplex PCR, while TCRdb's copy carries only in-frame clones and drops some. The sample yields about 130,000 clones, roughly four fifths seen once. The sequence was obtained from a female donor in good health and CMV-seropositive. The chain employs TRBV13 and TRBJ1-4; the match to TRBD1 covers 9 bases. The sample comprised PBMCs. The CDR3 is CASSQGQGLEKLFF. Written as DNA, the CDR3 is TGTGCCAGCAGCCAGGGACAGGGACTTGAAAAACTGTTTTTT.